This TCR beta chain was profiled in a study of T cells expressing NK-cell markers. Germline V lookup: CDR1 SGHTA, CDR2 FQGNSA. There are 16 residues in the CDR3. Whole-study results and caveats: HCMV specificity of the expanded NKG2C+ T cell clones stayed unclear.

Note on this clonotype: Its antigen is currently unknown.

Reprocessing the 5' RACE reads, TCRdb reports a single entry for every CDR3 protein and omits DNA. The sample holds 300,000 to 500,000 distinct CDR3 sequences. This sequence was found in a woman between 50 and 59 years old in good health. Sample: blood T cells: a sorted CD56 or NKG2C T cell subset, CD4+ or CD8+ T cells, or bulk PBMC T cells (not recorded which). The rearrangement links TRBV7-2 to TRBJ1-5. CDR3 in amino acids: CASSLGRMYSNQPQHF. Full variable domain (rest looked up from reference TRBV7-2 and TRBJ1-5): GAGVSQSPSNKVTEKGKDVELRCDPISGHTALYWYRQSLGQGLEFLIYFQGNSAPDKSGLPSDRFSAERTGGSVSTLTIQRTQQEDSAVYLCASSLGRMYSNQPQHFGDGTRLSIL.